Included here is one T cell receptor beta chain sequence, with context. The target antigen is unknown. Germline V gives CDR1 SEHNR, CDR2 FQNEAQ (reference sequence). V gave up 5 bases and J gave up 6 bases; unmatched junction bases: 12. The CDR3 length is 16 residues. The entry originates in a study of CD8 T cells in Susac syndrome. Random hexamers were used to reverse transcribe 0.5 to 1 ug of RNA. It was immunoSEQ multiplex PCR that amplified TCR beta CDR3 across 54 Vbeta and 13 Jbeta. TCRdb analysed the immunoSEQ multiplex PCR reads with MiXCR anew, one entry per CDR3 protein. Of 200,000 or so distinct CDR3 sequences in the sample, 90% to 95% were seen once. The T cells that were sequenced for TCR beta were CD8+ and CD4+ cells from blood. The TEMRA cells underwent FACS enrichment, while the CD8+ and CD4+ T cells underwent negative isolation. The study's findings and limits: An acknowledgment was made by the study that its TCR sequencing and HLA analysis involved relatively few individuals.

This TCR was sampled from a human donor with multiple sclerosis. Material: CD4+ T cells from PBMCs. The chain joins TRBV7-9 to TRBJ2-4; 8 bases are a match to TRBD1. In DNA form, the CDR3 reads TGTGCCAGCAGCGCGGGGCCCTCCGACAGGGGAAACATTCAGTACTTC. As protein: CASSAGPSDRGNIQYF.